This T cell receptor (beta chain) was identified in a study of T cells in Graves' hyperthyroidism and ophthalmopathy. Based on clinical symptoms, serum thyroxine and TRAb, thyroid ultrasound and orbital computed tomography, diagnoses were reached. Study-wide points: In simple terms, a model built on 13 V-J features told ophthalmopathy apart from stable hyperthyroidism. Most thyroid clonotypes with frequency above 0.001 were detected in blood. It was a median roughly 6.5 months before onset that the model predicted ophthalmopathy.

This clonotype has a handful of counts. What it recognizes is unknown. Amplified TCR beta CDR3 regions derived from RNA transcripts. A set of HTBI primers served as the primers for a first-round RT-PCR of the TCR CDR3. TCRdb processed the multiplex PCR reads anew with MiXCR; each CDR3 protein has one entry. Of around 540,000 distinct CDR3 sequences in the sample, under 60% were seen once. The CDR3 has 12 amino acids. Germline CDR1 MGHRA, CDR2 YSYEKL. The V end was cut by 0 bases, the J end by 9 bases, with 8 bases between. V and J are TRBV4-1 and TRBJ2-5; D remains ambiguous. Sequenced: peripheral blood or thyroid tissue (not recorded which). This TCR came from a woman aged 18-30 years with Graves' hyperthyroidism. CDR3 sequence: CASSQDPVAQYF. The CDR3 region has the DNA TGCGCCAGCAGCCAAGACCCCGTCGCCCAGTACTTC.